These 8 T cell receptor beta chains were all obtained from the same sample, sequenced in a study of blood T cell repertoires in COVID-19. Some clones are missing from TCRdb's copy, which holds only in-frame ones; the method was immunoSEQ multiplex PCR. The sample holds about 410,000 clones, 80% to 95% seen once. Sequencing used PBMCs or T cells enriched from blood (not recorded which). These receptors were collected from a man aged 18 to 35 who had recovered from COVID-19.

In this sample, this clone turned up a few times. V is TRBV4-1 and J is TRBJ2-7; the match to TRBD2 covers 12 bases. Germline-derived CDR1 and CDR2 are MGHRA and YSYEKL. The J segment lost 7 bases and the V segment lost 2 bases, leaving 6 bases of the junction unmatched. The CDR3 length is 15 residues. CDR3 sequence reads: CASSQTRLAGEEQYF. The DNA of the CDR3 is TGCGCCAGCAGCCAAACCCGACTAGCGGGAGAGGAGCAGTACTTC.

This chain uses TRBV15 with TRBJ2-1; 10 bases align to TRBD2. With 7 bases clipped from V and 5 bases from J, the junction kept 5 bases outside the gene matches. The length of the CDR3 is 14 residues. Germline CDR1 LNHNV, CDR2 YYDKDF (reference sequence). The CDR3 loop reads CATTKREGNNEQFF. The CDR3 DNA sequence: TGTGCCACCACTAAGCGGGAGGGAAACAATGAGCAGTTCTTC.

This rearrangement joins TRBV4-2 to TRBJ2-3; 12 bases map to TRBD2. From germline, CDR1 is LGHNA and CDR2 YNFKEQ. The CDR3 loop spans 16 amino acids. With 4 bases clipped from V and 2 bases from J, the junction kept 4 bases outside the gene matches. The CDR3 nucleotides are TGTGCCAGCAGCCTATGGACTAGCGGGATCACAGATACGCAGTATTTT. This encodes CASSLWTSGITDTQYF.

The CDR3 protein is CASSPQGNGNQPQHF. DNA for the CDR3: TGTGCCAGCAGCCCACAGGGAAATGGCAATCAGCCCCAGCATTTT. The chain has TRBV21-1 and TRBJ1-5; the table's D gene call, TRBD1, was not cross checked with the DNA. TRBV21-1 is tagged as a pseudogene. The CDR3 runs to 15 residues.

The rearrangement links TRBV7-9 to TRBJ2-2; weak D call: TRBD1 (5 bases). The CDR3 loop spans 16 amino acids. The germline gives CDR1 SEHNR, CDR2 FQNEAQ (reference sequence). V was clipped by 3 bases and J by 4 bases, with 15 bases between them. For the CDR3, the DNA is TGTGCCAGCAGCTTTACAGGTGGCAGACTCACCGGGGAGCTGTTTTTT. Translated, it gives CASSFTGGRLTGELFF. Combining the CDR3 with reference TRBV7-9 and TRBJ2-2 gives the whole variable domain DTGVSQNPRHKITKRGQNVTFRCDPISEHNRLYWYRQTLGQGPEFLTYFQNEAQLEKSRLLSDRFSAERPKGSFSTLEIQRTEQGDSAMYLCASSFTGGRLTGELFFGEGSRLTVL.

The CDR3 nucleotides are TGTGCCAGCAGCCTATCGGGATCTGGGGCCAACGTCCTGACTTTC. Protein sequence: CASSLSGSGANVLTF. The chain is built from TRBV3-1 (or the pseudogene TRBV3-2) and TRBJ2-6; possibly TRBD2 for D (5 bases). The V end lost 4 bases, the J end lost 1 base, and 8 bases lay between the germline ends. Per germline, CDR1 LGHDT and CDR2 YNNKEL (reference sequence). The CDR3 extends over 15 amino acids.

The chain is built from TRBV29-1 and TRBJ1-1; D unclear. This CDR3 contains 11 residues. The V gene lost 3 bases and the J gene lost 10 bases, with 12 bases spanning the gap. Germline-derived CDR1 and CDR2 are SQVTM and ANQGSEA. The CDR3 DNA reads as TGCAGCGTTGAGGAGGGAACGGGAGCTTTCTTT. Its protein is CSVEEGTGAFF.

V and J are TRBV27 and TRBJ1-2; the D is unclear. V was trimmed by 6 bases and J by 6 bases, leaving 14 bases between them. Germline CDR1 and CDR2: MNHEY and SMNVEV (reference sequence). This CDR3 contains 13 residues. The CDR3 loop is CASSLEGRHGYTF. Written as DNA, the CDR3 is TGTGCCAGCAGCCTCGAAGGGAGGCATGGCTACACCTTC.